This T cell receptor beta chain was recovered during a study of cytomegalovirus exposure and HLA in healthy donors. General study points: Researchers left out some V segments, among them TRBV6-2 and TRBV6-3, as indistinguishable. Investigators reported under 200 TCR beta chains as tied to cytomegalovirus. Highest at DRB1 and lowest at HLA-C, TCR association rates differed among HLA loci in a later analysis. Reported results showed that the classifier diagnosed cytomegalovirus status with high specificity and sensitivity.

The CDR3 consists of 13 residues. Germline CDR1 SGHDT, CDR2 YYEEEE. Trimming took off 5 bases at V and 9 bases at J, with 15 bases between the two ends. The sample holds one count of this clone. The antigen is undetermined. Other DNA sequences in the sample encode the same CDR3. The PCR ran on 60 Vbeta and 13 Jbeta primers. Measured with immunoSEQ multiplex PCR; TCRdb has only the in-frame clones, and not every one. The profile shows roughly 180,000 clones, 78% of them singletons. The sequencing sample was made of PBMCs. This rearrangement joins TRBV5-6 to TRBJ2-1; maybe TRBD1 (5 bases). The sequence was collected from a woman aged 30 to 39 in good health and CMV-seropositive. CDR3 sequence: CASSVAGSSEQFF. CDR3 nucleotides: TGTGCCAGCAGTGTTGCAGGGTCGAGTGAGCAGTTCTTC. The full variable domain, in which reference TRBV5-6 and TRBJ2-1 provide the parts outside the CDR3, is DAGVTQSPTHLIKTRGQQVTLRCSPKSGHDTVSWYQQALGQGPQFIFQYYEEEERQRGNFPDRFSGHQFPNYSSELNVNALLLGDSALYLCASSVAGSSEQFFGPGTRLTVL.